This T cell receptor (beta chain) appears in the sequencing data of a study of T cells in Graves' hyperthyroidism and ophthalmopathy. Study-wide results and caveats: Most thyroid clonotypes expanded above 0.001 were also detected in blood. Median prediction lead before ophthalmopathy onset was about 6.7 months with the model.

Germline V CDR1 and CDR2: DFQATT, SNEGSKA (reference sequence). This CDR3 region has 14 residues. About this clonotype: Its cognate antigen is unknown. At one boundary the junction diverges from the germline segment, which might be a read error.

Researchers amplified the TCR beta CDR3 regions from RNA transcripts. The primer set for the first-round RT-PCR of the TCR CDR3 was HTBI. TCRdb redid the calling of the multiplex PCR reads with MiXCR, one entry per CDR3 protein. There are about 580,000 distinct CDR3 sequences in the sample; roughly 50% occur only once, and roughly 7.7% lies in the top ten. Patients were aged 18 to 65, had disease duration under 2 months, and had newly diagnosed hyperthyroidism. A patient was excluded if there was uncontrolled infection, other autoimmune disease, pregnancy or lactation. The gene calls are TRBV20-1 and TRBJ2-7; 11 bases fit TRBD2. The sample consisted of peripheral blood or thyroid tissue (not recorded which). The TCR sequence derives from a woman between 18 and 30 years old with Graves' hyperthyroidism. CDR3: CSARSLAGEYDQYF. The CDR3 nucleotides read TGCAGTGCTCGGTCACTAGCGGGAGAATACGATCAGTACTTC.